This T cell receptor (beta chain) was sequenced during a study of blood T cell repertoires in COVID-19. This CDR3 has 10 residues. Germline loops: CDR1 LNHDA, CDR2 SQIVND (reference sequence). The V gene lost 9 bases and the J gene lost 5 bases, with 7 bases spanning the gap. The method was immunoSEQ multiplex PCR; TCRdb's version includes in-frame clones alone and lacks a portion of them. In the table there are some 64,000 clones, 79% of which are singletons. Sequenced sample: peripheral blood. The sequence came from a woman aged 60-75 years with acute or convalescent COVID-19. The J gene is TRBJ1-2, the V gene TRBV19; D call uncertain. The CDR3 here is CASGEYGYTF. As DNA, the CDR3 is TGTGCCAGCGGGGAATATGGCTACACCTTC.